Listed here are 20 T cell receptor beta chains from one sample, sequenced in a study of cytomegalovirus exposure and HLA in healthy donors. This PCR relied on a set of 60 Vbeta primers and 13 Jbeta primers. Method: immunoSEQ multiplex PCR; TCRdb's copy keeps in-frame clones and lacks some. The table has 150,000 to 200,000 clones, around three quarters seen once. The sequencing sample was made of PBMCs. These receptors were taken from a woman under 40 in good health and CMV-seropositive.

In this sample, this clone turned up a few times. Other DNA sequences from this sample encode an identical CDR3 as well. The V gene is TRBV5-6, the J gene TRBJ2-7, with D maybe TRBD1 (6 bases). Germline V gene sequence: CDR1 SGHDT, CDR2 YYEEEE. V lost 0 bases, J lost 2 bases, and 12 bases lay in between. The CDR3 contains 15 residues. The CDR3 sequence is CASSLVNRAAYEQYF. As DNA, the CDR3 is TGTGCCAGCAGCTTGGTAAACAGGGCAGCCTACGAGCAGTACTTC.

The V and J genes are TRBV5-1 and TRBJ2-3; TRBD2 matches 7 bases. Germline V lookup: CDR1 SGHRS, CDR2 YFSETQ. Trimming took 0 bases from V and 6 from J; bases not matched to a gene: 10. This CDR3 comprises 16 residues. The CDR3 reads CASSLDGWQGGDTQYF. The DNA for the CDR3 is TGCGCCAGCAGCTTGGATGGTTGGCAGGGAGGGGATACGCAGTATTTT.

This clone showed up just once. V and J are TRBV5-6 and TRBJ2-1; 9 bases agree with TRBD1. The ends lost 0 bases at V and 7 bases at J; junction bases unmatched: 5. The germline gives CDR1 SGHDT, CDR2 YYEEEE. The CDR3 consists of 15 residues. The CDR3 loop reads CASSLVGTGPNEQFF. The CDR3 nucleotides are TGTGCCAGCAGCTTGGTTGGGACAGGGCCGAATGAGCAGTTCTTC.

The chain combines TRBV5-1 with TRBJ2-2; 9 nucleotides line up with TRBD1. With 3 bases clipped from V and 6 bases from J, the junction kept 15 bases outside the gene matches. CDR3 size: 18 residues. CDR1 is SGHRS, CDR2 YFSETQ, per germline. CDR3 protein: CASSWVIAGTGLPGELFF. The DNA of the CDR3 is TGCGCCAGCAGCTGGGTCATTGCCGGGACAGGGTTACCCGGGGAGCTGTTTTTT.

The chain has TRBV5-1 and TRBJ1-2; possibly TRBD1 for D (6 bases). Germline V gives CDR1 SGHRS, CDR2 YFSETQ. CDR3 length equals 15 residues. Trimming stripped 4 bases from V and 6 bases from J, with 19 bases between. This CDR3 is CASSTRQAPVNGYTF. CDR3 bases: TGCGCCAGCAGCACCCGACAGGCCCCTGTTAATGGCTACACCTTC.

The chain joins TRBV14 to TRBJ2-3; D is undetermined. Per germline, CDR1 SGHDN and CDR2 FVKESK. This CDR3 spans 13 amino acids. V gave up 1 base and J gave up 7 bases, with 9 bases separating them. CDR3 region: CASSQVVSNTQYF. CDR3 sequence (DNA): TGTGCCAGCAGCCAAGTAGTCTCGAATACGCAGTATTTT.

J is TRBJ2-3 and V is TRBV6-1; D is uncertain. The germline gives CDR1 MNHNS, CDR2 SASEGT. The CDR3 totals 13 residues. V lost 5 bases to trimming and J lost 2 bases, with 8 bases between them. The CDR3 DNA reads TGTGCCAGCAGTCTCACCTACACAGATACGCAGTATTTT. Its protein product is CASSLTYTDTQYF.

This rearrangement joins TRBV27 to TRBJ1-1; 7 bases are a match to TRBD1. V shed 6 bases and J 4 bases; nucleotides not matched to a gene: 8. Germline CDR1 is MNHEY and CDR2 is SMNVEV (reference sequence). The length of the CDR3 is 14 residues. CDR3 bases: TGTGCCAGCAGCTATACAGGGGCTCGCACTGAAGCTTTCTTT. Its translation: CASSYTGARTEAFF.

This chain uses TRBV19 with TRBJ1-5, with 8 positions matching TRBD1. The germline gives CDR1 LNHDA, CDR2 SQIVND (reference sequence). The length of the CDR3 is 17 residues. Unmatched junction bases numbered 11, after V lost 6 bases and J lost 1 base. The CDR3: CASRQFYRGISNQPQHF. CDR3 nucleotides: TGTGCCAGTAGACAATTTTACAGGGGGATCAGCAATCAGCCCCAGCATTTT. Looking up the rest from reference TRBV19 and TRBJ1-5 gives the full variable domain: DGGITQSPKYLFRKEGQNVTLSCEQNLNHDAMYWYRQDPGQGLRLIYYSQIVNDFQKGDIAEGYSVSREKKESFPLTVTSAQKNPTAFYLCASRQFYRGISNQPQHFGDGTRLSIL.

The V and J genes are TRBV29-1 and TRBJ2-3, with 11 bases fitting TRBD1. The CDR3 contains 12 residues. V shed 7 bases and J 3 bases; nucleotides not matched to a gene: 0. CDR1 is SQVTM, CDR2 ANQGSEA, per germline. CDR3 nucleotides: TGCAGCGGGGACAGGGGGACAGATACGCAGTATTTT. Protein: CSGDRGTDTQYF.

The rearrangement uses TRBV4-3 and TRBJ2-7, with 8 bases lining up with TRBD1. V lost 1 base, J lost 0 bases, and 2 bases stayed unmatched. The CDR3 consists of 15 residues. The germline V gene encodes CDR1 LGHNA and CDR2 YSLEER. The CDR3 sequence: CASSQGTGPSYEQYF. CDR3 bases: TGCGCCAGCAGCCAAGGGACAGGGCCCTCCTACGAGCAGTACTTC.

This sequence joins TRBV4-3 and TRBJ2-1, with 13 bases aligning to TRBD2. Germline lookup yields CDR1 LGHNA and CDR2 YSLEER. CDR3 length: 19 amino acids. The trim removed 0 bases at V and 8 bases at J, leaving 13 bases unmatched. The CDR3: CASSQDTAQLAGGRDEQFF. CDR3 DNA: TGCGCCAGCAGCCAAGATACCGCTCAACTAGCGGGGGGGCGGGATGAGCAGTTCTTC.

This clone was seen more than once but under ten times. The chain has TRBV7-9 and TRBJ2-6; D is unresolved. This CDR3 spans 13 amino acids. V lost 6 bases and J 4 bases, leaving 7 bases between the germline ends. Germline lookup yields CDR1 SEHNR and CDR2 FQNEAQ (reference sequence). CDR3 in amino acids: CASSVRGANVLTF. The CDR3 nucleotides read TGTGCCAGCAGTGTCCGGGGGGCCAACGTCCTGACTTTC.

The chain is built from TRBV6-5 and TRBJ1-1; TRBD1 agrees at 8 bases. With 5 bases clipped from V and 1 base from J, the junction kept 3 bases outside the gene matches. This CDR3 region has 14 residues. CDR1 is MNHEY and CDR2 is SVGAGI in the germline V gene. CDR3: CASSPQGENTEAFF. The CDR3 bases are TGTGCCAGCAGTCCACAGGGGGAGAACACTGAAGCTTTCTTT.

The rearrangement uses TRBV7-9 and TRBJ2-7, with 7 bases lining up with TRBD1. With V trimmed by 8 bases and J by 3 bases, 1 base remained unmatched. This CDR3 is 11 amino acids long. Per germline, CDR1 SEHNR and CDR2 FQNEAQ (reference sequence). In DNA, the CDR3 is TGTGCCAGCGGGACAGACTACGAGCAGTACTTC. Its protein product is CASGTDYEQYF. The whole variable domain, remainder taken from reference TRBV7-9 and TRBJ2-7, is DTGVSQNPRHKITKRGQNVTFRCDPISEHNRLYWYRQTLGQGPEFLTYFQNEAQLEKSRLLSDRFSAERPKGSFSTLEIQRTEQGDSAMYLCASGTDYEQYFGPGTRLTVT.

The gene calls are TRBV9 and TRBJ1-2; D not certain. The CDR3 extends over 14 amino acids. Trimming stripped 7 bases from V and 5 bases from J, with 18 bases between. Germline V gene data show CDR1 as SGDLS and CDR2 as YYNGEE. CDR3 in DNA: TGTGCCAGCCCTCCCCCACCCACGGGGTATGGCTACACCTTC. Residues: CASPPPPTGYGYTF.

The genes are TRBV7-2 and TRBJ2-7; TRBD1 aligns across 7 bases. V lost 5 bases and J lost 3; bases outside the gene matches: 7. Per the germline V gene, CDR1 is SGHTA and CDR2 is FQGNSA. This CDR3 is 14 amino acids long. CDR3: CASSGRDRHYEQYF. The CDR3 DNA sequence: TGTGCCAGCAGCGGCCGGGACAGACACTACGAGCAGTACTTC.

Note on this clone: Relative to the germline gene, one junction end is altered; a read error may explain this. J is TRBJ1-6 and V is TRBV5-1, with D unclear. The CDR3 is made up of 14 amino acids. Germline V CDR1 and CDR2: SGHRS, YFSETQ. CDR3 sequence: CASSLSGYNSPLRF. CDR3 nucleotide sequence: TGCGCCAGCAGCTTGTCGGGTTATAATTCACCCCTCCGCTTT.

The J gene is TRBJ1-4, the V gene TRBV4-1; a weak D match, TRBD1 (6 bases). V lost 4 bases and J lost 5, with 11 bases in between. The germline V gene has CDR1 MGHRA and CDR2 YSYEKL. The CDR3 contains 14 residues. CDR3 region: CASSPGQLNEKLFF. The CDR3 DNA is TGCGCCAGCAGCCCAGGACAGTTGAATGAAAAACTGTTTTTT.

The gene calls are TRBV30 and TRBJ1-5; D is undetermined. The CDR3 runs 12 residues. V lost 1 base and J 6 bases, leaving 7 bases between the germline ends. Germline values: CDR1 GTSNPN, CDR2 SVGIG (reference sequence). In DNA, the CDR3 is TGTGCCTGGAGTGAATACACTCAGCCCCAGCATTTT. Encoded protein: CAWSEYTQPQHF.